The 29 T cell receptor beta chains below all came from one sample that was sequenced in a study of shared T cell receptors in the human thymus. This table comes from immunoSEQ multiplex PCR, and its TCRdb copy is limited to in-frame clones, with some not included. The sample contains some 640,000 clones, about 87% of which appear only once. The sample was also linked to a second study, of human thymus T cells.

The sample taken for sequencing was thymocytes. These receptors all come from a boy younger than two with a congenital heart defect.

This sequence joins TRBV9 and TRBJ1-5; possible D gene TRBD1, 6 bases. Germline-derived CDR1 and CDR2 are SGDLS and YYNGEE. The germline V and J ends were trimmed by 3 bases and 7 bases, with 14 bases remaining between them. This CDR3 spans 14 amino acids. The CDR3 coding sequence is TGTGCCAGCAGCGCTCACAGGGATGGACAGCCCCAGCATTTT. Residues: CASSAHRDGQPQHF.

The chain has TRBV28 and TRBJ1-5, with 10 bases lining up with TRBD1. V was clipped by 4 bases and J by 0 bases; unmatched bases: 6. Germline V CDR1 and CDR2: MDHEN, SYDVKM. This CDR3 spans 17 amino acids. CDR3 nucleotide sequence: TGTGCCAGCAGTTGGAGGACAGGGGGGGATAGCAATCAGCCCCAGCATTTT. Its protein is CASSWRTGGDSNQPQHF.

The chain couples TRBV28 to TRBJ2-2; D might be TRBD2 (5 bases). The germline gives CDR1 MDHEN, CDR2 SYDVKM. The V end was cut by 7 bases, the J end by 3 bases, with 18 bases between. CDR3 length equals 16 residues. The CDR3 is CASNYAKEVYTGELFF. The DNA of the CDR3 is TGTGCCAGCAATTACGCAAAGGAGGTTTACACCGGGGAGCTGTTTTTT.

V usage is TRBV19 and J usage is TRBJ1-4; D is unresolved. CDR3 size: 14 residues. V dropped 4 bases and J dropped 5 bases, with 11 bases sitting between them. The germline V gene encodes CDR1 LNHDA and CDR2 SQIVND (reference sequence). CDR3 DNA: TGTGCCAGTAGTACCGAACGGGGAAATGAAAAACTGTTTTTT. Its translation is CASSTERGNEKLFF.

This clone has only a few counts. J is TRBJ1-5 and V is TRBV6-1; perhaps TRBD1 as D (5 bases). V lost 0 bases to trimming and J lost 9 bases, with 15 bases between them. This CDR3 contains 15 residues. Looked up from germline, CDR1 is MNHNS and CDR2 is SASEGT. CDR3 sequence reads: CASSEALHGAGPQHF. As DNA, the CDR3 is TGTGCCAGCAGTGAAGCGCTGCATGGGGCCGGGCCCCAGCATTTT.

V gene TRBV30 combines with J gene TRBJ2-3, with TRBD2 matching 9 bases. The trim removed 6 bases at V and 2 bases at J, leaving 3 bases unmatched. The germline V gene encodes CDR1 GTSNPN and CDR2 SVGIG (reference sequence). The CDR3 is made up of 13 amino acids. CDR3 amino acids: CACQREDTDTQYF. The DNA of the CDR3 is TGTGCCTGCCAGCGGGAGGACACAGATACGCAGTATTTT.

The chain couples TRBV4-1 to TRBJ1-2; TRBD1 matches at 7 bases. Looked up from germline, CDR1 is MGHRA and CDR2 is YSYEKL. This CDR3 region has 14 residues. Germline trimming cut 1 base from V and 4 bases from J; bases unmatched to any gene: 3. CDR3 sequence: CASSQARTGYGYTF. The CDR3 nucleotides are TGCGCCAGCAGCCAAGCGAGGACAGGCTATGGCTACACCTTC.

The CDR3 loop reads CATSREEGDNEQFF. CDR3 nucleotides: TGTGCCACCAGCAGAGAAGAGGGGGACAATGAGCAGTTCTTC. The chain couples TRBV15 to TRBJ2-1; D may be TRBD1 (6 bases). The V gene lost 0 bases and the J gene lost 5 bases, with 8 bases spanning the gap. The germline V gene has CDR1 LNHNV and CDR2 YYDKDF (reference sequence). This CDR3 is built from 14 residues. The full variable domain, rest sourced from reference TRBV15 and TRBJ2-1, is DAMVIQNPRYQVTQFGKPVTLSCSQTLNHNVMYWYQQKSSQAPKLLFHYYDKDFNNEADTPDNFQSRRPNTSFCFLDIRSPGLGDTAMYLCATSREEGDNEQFFGPGTRLTVL.

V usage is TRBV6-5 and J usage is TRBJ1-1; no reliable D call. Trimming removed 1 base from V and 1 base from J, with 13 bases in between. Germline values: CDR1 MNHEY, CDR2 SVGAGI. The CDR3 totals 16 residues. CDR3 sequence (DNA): TGTGCCAGCAGTTACTACCCGGCGGCGGGGAACACTGAAGCTTTCTTT. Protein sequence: CASSYYPAAGNTEAFF.

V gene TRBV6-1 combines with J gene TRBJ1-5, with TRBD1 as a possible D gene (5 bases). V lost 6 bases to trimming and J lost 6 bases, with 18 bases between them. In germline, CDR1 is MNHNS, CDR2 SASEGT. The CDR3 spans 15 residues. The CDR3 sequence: CASSDDRLNSQPQHF. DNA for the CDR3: TGTGCCAGCAGCGATGACAGACTTAATAGTCAGCCCCAGCATTTT.

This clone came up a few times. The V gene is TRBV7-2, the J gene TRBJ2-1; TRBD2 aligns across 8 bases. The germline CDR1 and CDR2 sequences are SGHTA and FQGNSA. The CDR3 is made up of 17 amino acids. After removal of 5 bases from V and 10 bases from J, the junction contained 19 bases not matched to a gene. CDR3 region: CASSLPSAGDPNGEQFF. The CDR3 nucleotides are TGTGCCAGCAGCCTACCCTCAGCGGGAGACCCTAATGGCGAGCAGTTCTTC.

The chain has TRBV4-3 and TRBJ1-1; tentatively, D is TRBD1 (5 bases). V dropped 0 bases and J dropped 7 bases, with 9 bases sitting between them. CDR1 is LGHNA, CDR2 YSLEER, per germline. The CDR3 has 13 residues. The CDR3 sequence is CASSQEGPIEAFF. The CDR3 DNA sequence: TGCGCCAGCAGCCAAGAGGGGCCAATTGAAGCTTTCTTT.

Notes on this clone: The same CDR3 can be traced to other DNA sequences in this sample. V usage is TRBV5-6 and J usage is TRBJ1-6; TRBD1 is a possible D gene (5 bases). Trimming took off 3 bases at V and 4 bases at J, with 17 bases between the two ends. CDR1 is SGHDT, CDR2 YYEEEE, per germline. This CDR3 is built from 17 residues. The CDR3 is CASSYYRRGRYNSPLHF. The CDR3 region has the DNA TGTGCCAGCAGCTACTACAGGAGGGGAAGGTATAATTCACCCCTCCACTTT.

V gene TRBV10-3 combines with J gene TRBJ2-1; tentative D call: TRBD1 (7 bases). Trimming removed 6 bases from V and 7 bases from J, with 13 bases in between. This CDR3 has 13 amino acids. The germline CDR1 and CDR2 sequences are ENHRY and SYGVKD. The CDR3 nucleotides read TGTGCCATCAGCAGGGGGGCCGGGAATGAGCAGTTCTTC. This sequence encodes CAISRGAGNEQFF.

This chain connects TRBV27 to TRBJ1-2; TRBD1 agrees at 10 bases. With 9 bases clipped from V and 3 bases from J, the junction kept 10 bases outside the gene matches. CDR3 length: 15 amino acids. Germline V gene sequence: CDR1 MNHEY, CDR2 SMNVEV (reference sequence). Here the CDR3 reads CASKSLGQGDYGYTF. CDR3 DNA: TGTGCCAGTAAATCACTTGGACAGGGGGACTATGGCTACACCTTC.

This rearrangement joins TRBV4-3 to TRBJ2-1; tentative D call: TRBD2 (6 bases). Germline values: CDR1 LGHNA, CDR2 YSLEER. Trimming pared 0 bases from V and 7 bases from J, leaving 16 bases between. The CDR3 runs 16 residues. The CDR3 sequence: CASSQDGRGRGNEQFF. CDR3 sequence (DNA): TGCGCCAGCAGCCAAGATGGGCGGGGAAGGGGAAATGAGCAGTTCTTC.

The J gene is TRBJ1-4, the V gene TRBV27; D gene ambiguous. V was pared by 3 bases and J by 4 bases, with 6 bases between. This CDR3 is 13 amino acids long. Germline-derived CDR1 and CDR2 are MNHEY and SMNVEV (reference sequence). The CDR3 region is CASSLRFNEKLFF. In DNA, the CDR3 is TGTGCCAGCAGTTTGCGGTTTAATGAAAAACTGTTTTTT.

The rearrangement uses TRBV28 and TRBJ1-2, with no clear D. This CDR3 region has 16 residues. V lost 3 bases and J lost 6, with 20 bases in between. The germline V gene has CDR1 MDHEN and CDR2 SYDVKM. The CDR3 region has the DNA TGTGCCAGCAGTTTTGCAACGAGGGATTTTATGGATGGCTACACCTTC. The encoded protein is CASSFATRDFMDGYTF.

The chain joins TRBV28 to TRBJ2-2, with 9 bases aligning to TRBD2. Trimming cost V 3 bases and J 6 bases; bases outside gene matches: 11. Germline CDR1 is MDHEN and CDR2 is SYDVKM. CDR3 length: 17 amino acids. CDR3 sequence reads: CASSLKFAGGPAGELFF. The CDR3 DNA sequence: TGTGCCAGCAGTTTGAAATTCGCGGGAGGGCCGGCCGGGGAGCTGTTTTTT.

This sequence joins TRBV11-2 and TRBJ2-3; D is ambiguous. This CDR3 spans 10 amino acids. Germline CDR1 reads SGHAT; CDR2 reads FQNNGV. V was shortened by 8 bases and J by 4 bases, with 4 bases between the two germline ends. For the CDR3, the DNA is TGTGCCAGCGAGGCAGATACGCAGTATTTT. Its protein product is CASEADTQYF.

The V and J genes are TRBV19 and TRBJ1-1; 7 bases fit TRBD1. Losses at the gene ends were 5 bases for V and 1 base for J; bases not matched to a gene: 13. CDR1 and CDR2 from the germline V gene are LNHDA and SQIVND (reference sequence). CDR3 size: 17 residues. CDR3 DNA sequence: TGTGCCAGTAGTCCCCAAGGGGGGACAGAAGAGAACACTGAAGCTTTCTTT. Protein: CASSPQGGTEENTEAFF.

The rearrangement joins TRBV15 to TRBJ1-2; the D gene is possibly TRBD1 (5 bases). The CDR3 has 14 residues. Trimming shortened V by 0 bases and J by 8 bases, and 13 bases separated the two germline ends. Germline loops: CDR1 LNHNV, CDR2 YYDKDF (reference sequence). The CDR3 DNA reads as TGTGCCACCAGCAGAGAAACCGGACAAGGAGGCTACACCTTC. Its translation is CATSRETGQGGYTF.

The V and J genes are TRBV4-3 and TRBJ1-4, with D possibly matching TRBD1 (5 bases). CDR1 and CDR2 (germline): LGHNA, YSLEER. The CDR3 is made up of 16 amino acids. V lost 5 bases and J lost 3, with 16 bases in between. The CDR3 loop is CASSSGWGGANEKLFF. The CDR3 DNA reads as TGCGCCAGCAGCTCAGGATGGGGCGGAGCTAATGAAAAACTGTTTTTT.

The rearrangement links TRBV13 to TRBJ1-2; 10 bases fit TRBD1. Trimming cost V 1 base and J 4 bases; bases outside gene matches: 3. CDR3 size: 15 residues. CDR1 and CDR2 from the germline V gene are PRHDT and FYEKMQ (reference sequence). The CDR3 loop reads CASSLVGTGVYGYTF. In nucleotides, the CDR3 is TGTGCCAGCAGCTTAGTGGGGACAGGGGTCTATGGCTACACCTTC. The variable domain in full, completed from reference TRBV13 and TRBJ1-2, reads AAGVIQSPRHLIKEKRETATLKCYPIPRHDTVYWYQQGPGQDPQFLISFYEKMQSDKGSIPDRFSAQQFSDYHSELNMSSLELGDSALYFCASSLVGTGVYGYTFGSGTRLTVV.

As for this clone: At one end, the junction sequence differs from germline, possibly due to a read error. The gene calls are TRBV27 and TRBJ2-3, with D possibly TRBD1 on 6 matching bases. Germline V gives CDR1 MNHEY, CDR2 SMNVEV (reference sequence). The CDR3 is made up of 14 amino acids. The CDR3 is CTSSLSSGADTQYF. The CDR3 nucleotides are TGTACCAGCAGTTTATCGTCAGGGGCGGATACGCAGTATTTT.

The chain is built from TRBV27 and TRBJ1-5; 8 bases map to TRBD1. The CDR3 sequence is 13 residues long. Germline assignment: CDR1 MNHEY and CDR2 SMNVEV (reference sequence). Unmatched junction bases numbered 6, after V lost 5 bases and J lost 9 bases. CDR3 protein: CASSPQGGRPQHF. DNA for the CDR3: TGTGCCAGCAGTCCACAGGGGGGGCGGCCCCAGCATTTT.

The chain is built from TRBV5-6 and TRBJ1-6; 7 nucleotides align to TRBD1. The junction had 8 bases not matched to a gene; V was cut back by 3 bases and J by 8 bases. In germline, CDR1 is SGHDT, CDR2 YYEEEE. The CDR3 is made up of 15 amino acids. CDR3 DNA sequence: TGTGCCAGCAGCTGGGACAGCTCCAACTATTCACCCCTCCACTTT. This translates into CASSWDSSNYSPLHF.

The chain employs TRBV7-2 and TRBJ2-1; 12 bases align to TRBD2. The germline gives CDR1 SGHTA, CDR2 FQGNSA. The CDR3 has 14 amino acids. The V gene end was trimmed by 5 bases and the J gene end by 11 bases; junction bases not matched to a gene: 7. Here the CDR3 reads CASSMGLAGAKQFF. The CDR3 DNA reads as TGTGCCAGCAGCATGGGACTAGCGGGCGCTAAGCAGTTCTTC.

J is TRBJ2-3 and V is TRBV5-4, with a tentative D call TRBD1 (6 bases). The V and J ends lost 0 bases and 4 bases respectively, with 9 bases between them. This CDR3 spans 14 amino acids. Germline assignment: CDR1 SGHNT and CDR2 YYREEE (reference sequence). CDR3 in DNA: TGTGCCAGCAGCTTGGACAGGGCGGCAGATACGCAGTATTTT. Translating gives CASSLDRAADTQYF.